This T cell receptor beta chain was found in a study of shared clonotypes between healthy human individuals. The repertoire was sequenced with immunoSEQ multiplex PCR; TCRdb's copy has only in-frame clones and lacks some. The sample yields 600,000 to 750,000 clones, about 92% seen once. With V trimmed by 4 bases and J by 4 bases, 14 bases remained unmatched. Germline loops: CDR1 SGHDN, CDR2 FVKESK. The length of the CDR3 is 19 residues. All participating donors were Caucasian adults from Nashville, Tennessee. The gene calls are TRBV14 and TRBJ2-1, with TRBD2 matching over 12 bases. The TCR sequence derives from a man in his late teens or twenties in good health. Some clones in this sample may be carry-over from other donors' samples. The sequencing input was memory CD8+ T cells from PBMCs. The subset denotes: CD45RO+ cells pooled with CCR7-negative TemRA cells. CDR3 nucleotide sequence: TGTGCCAGCAGCCCCTTACCTCCGACTAGCGGGAGTGGTTACAATGAGCAGTTCTTC. It yields the protein CASSPLPPTSGSGYNEQFF.